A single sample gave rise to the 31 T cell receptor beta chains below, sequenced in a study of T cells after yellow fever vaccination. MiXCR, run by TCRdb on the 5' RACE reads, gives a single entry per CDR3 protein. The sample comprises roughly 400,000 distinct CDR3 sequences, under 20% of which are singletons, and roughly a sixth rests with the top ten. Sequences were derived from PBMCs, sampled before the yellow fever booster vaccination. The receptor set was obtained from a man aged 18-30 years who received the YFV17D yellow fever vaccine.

The CDR3 reads CASSYSSDLVSHYEQYF. Here the CDR3 DNA reads TGTGCCAGCAGTTACTCGTCTGACTTGGTCAGTCACTACGAGCAGTACTTC. The genes are TRBV6-5 and TRBJ2-7; no clear D. This CDR3 has 17 amino acids. Trimming took off 0 bases at V and 3 bases at J, with 18 bases between the two ends. The V gene's germline CDR1 is MNHEY and CDR2 SVGAGI.

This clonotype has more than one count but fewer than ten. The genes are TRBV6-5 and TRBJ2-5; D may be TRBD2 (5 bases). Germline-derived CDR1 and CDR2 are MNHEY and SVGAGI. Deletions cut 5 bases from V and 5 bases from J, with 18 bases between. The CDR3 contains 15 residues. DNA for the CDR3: TGTGCCAGCAGTCGACTCATCGGGGATGGTGAGACCCAGTACTTC. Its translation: CASSRLIGDGETQYF.

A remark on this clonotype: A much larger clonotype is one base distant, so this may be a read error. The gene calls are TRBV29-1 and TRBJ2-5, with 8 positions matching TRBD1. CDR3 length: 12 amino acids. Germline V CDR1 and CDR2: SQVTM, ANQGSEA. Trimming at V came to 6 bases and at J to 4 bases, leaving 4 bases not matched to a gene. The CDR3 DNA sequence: TGCAGCGTGGGACAGGCACTAGAGACCCAGTACTTC. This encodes CSVGQALETQYF.

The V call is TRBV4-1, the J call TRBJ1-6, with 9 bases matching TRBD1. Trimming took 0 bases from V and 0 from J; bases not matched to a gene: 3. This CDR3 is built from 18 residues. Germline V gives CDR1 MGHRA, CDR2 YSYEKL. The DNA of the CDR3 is TGCGCCAGCAGCCAAGATGACAGGGGGAGCTCCTATAATTCACCCCTCCACTTT. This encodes CASSQDDRGSSYNSPLHF.

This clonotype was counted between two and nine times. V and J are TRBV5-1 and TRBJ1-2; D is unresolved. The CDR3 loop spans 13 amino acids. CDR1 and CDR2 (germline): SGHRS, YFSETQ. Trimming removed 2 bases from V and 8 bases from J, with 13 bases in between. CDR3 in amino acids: CASSFGERQGYTF. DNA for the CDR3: TGCGCCAGCAGCTTTGGCGAAAGACAAGGCTACACCTTC. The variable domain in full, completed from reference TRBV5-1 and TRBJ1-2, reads KAGVTQTPRYLIKTRGQQVTLSCSPISGHRSVSWYQQTPGQGLQFLFEYFSETQRNKGNFPGRFSGRQFSNSRSEMNVSTLELGDSALYLCASSFGERQGYTFGSGTRLTVV.

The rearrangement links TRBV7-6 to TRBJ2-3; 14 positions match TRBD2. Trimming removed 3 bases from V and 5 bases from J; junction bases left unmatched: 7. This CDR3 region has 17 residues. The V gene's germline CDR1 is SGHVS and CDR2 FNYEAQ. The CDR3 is CASSFGTSGGRLDTQYF. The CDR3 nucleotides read TGTGCCAGCAGCTTTGGGACTAGCGGGGGCAGGTTAGATACGCAGTATTTT.

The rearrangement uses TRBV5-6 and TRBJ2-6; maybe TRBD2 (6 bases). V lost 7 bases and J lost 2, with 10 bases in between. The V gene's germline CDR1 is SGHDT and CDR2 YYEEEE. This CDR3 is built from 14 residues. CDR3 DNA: TGTGCCAGCGGCGGGGAAGCTGGGGCCAACGTCCTGACTTTC. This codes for CASGGEAGANVLTF.

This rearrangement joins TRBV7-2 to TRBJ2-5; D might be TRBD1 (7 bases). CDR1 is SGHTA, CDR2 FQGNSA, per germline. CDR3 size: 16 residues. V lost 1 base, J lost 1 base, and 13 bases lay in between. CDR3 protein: CASSLGRGRFQETQYF. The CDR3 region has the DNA TGTGCCAGCAGCTTAGGGAGGGGGCGCTTCCAAGAGACCCAGTACTTC.

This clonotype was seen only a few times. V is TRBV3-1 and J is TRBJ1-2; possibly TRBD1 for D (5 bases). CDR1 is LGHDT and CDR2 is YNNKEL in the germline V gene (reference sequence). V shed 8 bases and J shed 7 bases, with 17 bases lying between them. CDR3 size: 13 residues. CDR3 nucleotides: TGTGCCAGCGCTCTTGGCAGGGTCGCTGGCTACACCTTC. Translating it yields CASALGRVAGYTF.

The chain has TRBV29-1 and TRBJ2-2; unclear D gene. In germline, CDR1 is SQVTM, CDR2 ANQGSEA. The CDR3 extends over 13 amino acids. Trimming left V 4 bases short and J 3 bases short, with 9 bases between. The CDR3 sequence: CSVVRTDTGELFF. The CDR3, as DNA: TGCAGCGTTGTTCGGACCGACACCGGGGAGCTGTTTTTT.

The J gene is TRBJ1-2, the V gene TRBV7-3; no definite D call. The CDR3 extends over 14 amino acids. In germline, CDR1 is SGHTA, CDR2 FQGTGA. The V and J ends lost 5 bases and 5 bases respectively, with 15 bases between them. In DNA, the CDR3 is TGTGCCAGCAGCCCCTCGGCCGACTTTTATGGCTACACCTTC. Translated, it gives CASSPSADFYGYTF.

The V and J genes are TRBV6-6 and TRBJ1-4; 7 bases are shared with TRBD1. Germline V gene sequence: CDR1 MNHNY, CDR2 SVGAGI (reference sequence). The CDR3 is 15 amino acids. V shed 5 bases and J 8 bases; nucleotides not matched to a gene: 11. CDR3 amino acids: CASSDPTGSEEKLFF. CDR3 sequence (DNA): TGTGCCAGCAGTGACCCGACAGGGTCGGAAGAAAAACTGTTTTTT.

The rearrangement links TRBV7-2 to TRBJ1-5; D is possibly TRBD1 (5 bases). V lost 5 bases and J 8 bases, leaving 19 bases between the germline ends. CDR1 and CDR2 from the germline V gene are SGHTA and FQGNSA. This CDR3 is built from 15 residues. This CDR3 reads CASSRQSGDGEPQHF. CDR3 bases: TGTGCCAGCAGCCGTCAATCGGGGGACGGAGAGCCCCAGCATTTT. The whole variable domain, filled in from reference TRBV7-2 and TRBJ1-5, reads GAGVSQSPSNKVTEKGKDVELRCDPISGHTALYWYRQSLGQGLEFLIYFQGNSAPDKSGLPSDRFSAERTGGSVSTLTIQRTQQEDSAVYLCASSRQSGDGEPQHFGDGTRLSIL.

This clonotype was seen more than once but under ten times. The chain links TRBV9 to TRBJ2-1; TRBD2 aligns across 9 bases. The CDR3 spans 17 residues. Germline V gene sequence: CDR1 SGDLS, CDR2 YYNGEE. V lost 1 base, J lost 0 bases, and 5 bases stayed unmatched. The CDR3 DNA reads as TGTGCCAGCAGCGTAATGGCGGGGGGGAGCTCCTACAATGAGCAGTTCTTC. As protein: CASSVMAGGSSYNEQFF.

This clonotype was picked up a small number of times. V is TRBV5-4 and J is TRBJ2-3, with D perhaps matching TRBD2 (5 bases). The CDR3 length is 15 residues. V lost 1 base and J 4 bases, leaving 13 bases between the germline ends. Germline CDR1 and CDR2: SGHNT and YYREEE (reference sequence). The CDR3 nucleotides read TGTGCCAGCAGCTTGCGCGCGGGCCCATCAGATACGCAGTATTTT. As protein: CASSLRAGPSDTQYF.

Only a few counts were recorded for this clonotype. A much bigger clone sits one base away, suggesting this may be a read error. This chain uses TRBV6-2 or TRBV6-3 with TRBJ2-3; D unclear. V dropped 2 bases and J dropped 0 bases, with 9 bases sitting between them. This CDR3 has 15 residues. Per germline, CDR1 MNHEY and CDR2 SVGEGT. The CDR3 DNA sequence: TGTGCCAGCAGTTACCCCGTCGCTAGCACAGATACGCAGTATTTT. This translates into CASSYPVASTDTQYF.

The CDR3 protein is CAWSVQGSSYTF. CDR3 sequence (DNA): TGTGCCTGGAGTGTACAGGGGTCAAGCTACACCTTC. This chain joins TRBV30 and TRBJ1-2; 7 nucleotides match TRBD1. Trimming took 0 bases from V and 9 from J; bases not matched to a gene: 4. The CDR3 has 12 amino acids. CDR1 is GTSNPN and CDR2 is SVGIG in the germline V gene (reference sequence).

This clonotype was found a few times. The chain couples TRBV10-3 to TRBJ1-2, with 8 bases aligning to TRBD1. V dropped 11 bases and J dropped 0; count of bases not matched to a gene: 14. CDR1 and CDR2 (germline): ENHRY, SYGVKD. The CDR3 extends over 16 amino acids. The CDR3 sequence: CACAKDRERANYGYTF. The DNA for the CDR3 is TGTGCCTGCGCGAAGGACAGGGAAAGAGCTAACTATGGCTACACCTTC.

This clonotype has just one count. In DNA form, the CDR3 reads TGTGCCAGCTCGGTTGCGGGTGATTACCAAGAGACCCAGTACTTC. It specifies CASSVAGDYQETQYF. The chain has TRBV6-2 or TRBV6-3 and TRBJ2-5, with a possible D match to TRBD2 (5 bases). There are 15 residues in the CDR3. Germline V gives CDR1 MNHEY, CDR2 SVGEGT. V lost 8 bases and J 0 bases, leaving 16 bases between the germline ends.

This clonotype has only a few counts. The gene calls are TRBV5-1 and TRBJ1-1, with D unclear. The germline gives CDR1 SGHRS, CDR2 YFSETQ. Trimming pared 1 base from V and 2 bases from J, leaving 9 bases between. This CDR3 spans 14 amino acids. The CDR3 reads CASSLTWGNTEAFF. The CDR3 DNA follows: TGCGCCAGCAGCTTGACTTGGGGAAACACTGAAGCTTTCTTT.

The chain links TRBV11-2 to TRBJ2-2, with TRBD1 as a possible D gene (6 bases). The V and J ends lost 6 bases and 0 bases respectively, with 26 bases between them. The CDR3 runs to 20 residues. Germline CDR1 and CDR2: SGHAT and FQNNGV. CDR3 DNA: TGTGCCAGCAGGGGGCCGGGACAAACCCTTATTTATCCGAACACCGGGGAGCTGTTTTTT. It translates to CASRGPGQTLIYPNTGELFF. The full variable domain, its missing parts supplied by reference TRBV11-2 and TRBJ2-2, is EAGVAQSPRYKIIEKRQSVAFWCNPISGHATLYWYQQILGQGPKLLIQFQNNGVVDDSQLPKDRFSAERLKGVDSTLKIQPAKLEDSAVYLCASRGPGQTLIYPNTGELFFGEGSRLTVL.

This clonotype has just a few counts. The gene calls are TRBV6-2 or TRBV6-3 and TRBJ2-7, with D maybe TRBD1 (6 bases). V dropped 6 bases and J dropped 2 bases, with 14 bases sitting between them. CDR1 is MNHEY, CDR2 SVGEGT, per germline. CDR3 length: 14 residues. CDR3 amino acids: CASRDTGTTYEQYF. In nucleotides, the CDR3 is TGTGCCAGCAGAGACACCGGGACAACCTACGAGCAGTACTTC.

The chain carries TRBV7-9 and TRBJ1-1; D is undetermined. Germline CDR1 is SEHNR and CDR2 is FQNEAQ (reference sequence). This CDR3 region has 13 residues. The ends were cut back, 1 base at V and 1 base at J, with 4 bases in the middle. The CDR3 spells CASSLESNTEAFF. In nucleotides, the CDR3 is TGTGCCAGCAGCTTAGAGTCGAACACTGAAGCTTTCTTT. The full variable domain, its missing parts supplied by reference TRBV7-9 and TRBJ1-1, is DTGVSQNPRHKITKRGQNVTFRCDPISEHNRLYWYRQTLGQGPEFLTYFQNEAQLEKSRLLSDRFSAERPKGSFSTLEIQRTEQGDSAMYLCASSLESNTEAFFGQGTRLTVV.

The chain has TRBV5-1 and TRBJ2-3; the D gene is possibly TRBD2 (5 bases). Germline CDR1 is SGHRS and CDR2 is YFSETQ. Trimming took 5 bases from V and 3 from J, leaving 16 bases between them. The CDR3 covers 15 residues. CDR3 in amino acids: CASSAAGRGTDTQYF. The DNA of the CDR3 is TGCGCCAGCAGTGCCGCAGGTCGAGGGACAGATACGCAGTATTTT.

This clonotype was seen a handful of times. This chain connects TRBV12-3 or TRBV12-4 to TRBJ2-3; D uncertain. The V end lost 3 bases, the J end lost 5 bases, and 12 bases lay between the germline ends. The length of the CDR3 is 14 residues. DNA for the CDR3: TGTGCCAGCAGTTTTCCCGACATGGGAGATACGCAGTATTTT. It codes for CASSFPDMGDTQYF.

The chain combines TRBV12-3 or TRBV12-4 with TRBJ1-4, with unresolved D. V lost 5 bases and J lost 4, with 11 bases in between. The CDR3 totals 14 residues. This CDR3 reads CASSPEQINEKLFF. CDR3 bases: TGTGCCAGCAGTCCCGAACAGATTAATGAAAAACTGTTTTTT.

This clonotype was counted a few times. In DNA form, the CDR3 reads TGTGCCAGCAGCCCCTCAGGGGCAACTAATGAAAAACTGTTTTTT. It translates to CASSPSGATNEKLFF. The chain has TRBV9 and TRBJ1-4; perhaps TRBD1 as D (6 bases). CDR3 size: 15 residues. Germline CDR1 SGDLS, CDR2 YYNGEE. Trimming took 4 bases from V and 0 from J, leaving 10 bases between them.

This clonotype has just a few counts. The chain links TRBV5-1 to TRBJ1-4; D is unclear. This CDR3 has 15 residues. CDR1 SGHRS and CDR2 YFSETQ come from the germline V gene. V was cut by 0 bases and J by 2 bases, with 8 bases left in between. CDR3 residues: CASSLGTRTNEKLFF. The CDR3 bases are TGCGCCAGCAGCTTGGGTACACGGACTAATGAAAAACTGTTTTTT.

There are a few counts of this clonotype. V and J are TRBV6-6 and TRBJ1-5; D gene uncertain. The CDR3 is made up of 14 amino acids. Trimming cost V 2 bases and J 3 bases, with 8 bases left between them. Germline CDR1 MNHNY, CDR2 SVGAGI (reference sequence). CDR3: CASSYVQYNQPQHF. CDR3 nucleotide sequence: TGTGCCAGCAGTTACGTGCAGTACAATCAGCCCCAGCATTTT.

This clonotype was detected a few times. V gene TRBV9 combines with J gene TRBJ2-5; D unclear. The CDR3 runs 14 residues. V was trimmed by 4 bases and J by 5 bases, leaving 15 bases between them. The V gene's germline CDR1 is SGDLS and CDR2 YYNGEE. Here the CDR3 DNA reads TGTGCCAGCAGCTCCGCCGCGAGCCAGGAGACCCAGTACTTC. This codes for CASSSAASQETQYF. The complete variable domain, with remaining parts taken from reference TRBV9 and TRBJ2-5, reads DSGVTQTPKHLITATGQRVTLRCSPRSGDLSVYWYQQSLDQGLQFLIQYYNGEERAKGNILERFSAQQFPDLHSELNLSSLELGDSALYFCASSSAASQETQYFGPGTRLLVL.

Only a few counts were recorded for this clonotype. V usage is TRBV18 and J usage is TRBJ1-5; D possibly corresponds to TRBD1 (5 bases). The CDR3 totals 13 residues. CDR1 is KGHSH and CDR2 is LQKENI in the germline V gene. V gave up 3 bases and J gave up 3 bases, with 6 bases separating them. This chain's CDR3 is CASSPGLNQPQHF. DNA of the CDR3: TGTGCCAGCTCACCGGGACTCAATCAGCCCCAGCATTTT.